This TCR beta chain is drawn from a study of blood T cell repertoires in COVID-19. As for the study in general: Samples representing acute and convalescent COVID-19 were sourced from the United States, Italy and Spain.

The germline gives CDR1 MNHNS, CDR2 SASEGT. CDR3 length: 15 residues. Losses at the gene ends were 3 bases for V and 1 base for J; bases not matched to a gene: 5. TCRdb keeps only in-frame clones here, not all; method: immunoSEQ multiplex PCR. The sample comprises some 190,000 clones, just over 85% of which are singletons, and 1.5% rests with the top ten. The TCR sequence derives from a man between 18 and 29 years old with active or convalescent COVID-19. The sequenced sample was peripheral blood. The rearrangement joins TRBV6-1 to TRBJ2-7; 8 positions match TRBD1. CDR3 nucleotide sequence: TGTGCCAGCAGTGACAGGGGGCGAGGTTCCTACGAGCAGTACTTC. It translates to CASSDRGRGSYEQYF.